The TCR beta chain described here comes from a study of Tregs in tolerant kidney transplant recipients. Study-level results: Tregs expanded with activated donor B cells seemed most donor-specific. Biological reproducibility was not directly addressed, but technical replication error appeared minimal. The small number of patients limits these findings pending further validation.

Unstimulated regulatory T cells (CD4+CD25+CD127-), CD4+CD25- non-regulatory cells, CD4 and CD8 cells were FACS-sorted from thawed PBMCs. For this clone: Its antigen is as yet unknown.

The protocol was immunoSEQ multiplex PCR, while the TCRdb copy is restricted to in-frame clones and leaves out a portion. The sample gives 100,000 to 150,000 clones, roughly nine tenths of which show up once; approximately 0.59% is in the top ten. The receptor was isolated from a human donor in good health. The sequenced material came from CD4+ T cells from blood.

CDR3 DNA: TGTGCCAGCACTGGGGACTATGGCTACACCTTC. Translation: CASTGDYGYTF. The rearrangement links TRBV6-5 to TRBJ1-2; D unresolved. The germline V and J ends were trimmed by 7 bases and 3 bases, with 6 bases remaining between them. Looked up from germline, CDR1 is MNHEY and CDR2 is SVGAGI. The CDR3 is 11 amino acids.